These 4 T cell receptor beta chains came from one sample sequenced in a study of early T cells in non-severe SARS-CoV-2 infection. TCRdb used MiXCR to reprocess the 5' RACE reads, holding one entry per CDR3 protein. The sample has fewer than 60,000 distinct CDR3 sequences; approximately 8.5% are singletons. Sequenced sample: whole blood. These receptors came from an adult who was a healthcare worker with PCR-confirmed SARS-CoV-2 infection or an uninfected control (not recorded which).

The chain recombines TRBV27 with TRBJ2-7; D not certain. The CDR3 loop spans 11 amino acids. V lost 3 bases and J 5 bases, leaving 5 bases between the germline ends. The germline gives CDR1 MNHEY, CDR2 SMNVEV (reference sequence). CDR3 in DNA: TGTGCCAGCAGTTTTGATCACGAGCAGTACTTC. Protein product: CASSFDHEQYF.

This clonotype was counted at least ten times. The chain joins TRBV3-1 to TRBJ2-1, with 11 bases lining up with TRBD1. Per germline, CDR1 LGHDT and CDR2 YNNKEL (reference sequence). The CDR3 is 18 residues long. After removal of 4 bases from V and 0 bases from J, the junction contained 8 bases not matched to a gene. In DNA form, the CDR3 reads TGTGCCAGCAGCCCGGGACAGGGGGTATTCGGCTCCTACAATGAGCAGTTCTTC. This sequence encodes CASSPGQGVFGSYNEQFF.

This clonotype was seen repeatedly, ten times or more. The chain has TRBV25-1 and TRBJ2-2; 11 nucleotides line up with TRBD2. The trim removed 3 bases at V and 3 bases at J, leaving 12 bases unmatched. CDR1 is MGHDK and CDR2 is SYGVNS in the germline V gene. CDR3 length: 19 residues. The CDR3 nucleotides read TGTGCCAGCAGTGAGGAAGAGACTAGCGGGACTGTGTACACCGGGGAGCTGTTTTTT. Translation: CASSEEETSGTVYTGELFF.

This clonotype occurred a few times. The V and J genes are TRBV5-1 and TRBJ2-6; tentative D call: TRBD1 (6 bases). Deletions cut 0 bases from V and 3 bases from J, with 10 bases between. This CDR3 has 16 amino acids. Per the germline V gene, CDR1 is SGHRS and CDR2 is YFSETQ. Here the CDR3 DNA reads TGCGCCAGCAGCTTGGTGGGGGCGTATGGGGCCAACGTCCTGACTTTC. Its translation: CASSLVGAYGANVLTF.